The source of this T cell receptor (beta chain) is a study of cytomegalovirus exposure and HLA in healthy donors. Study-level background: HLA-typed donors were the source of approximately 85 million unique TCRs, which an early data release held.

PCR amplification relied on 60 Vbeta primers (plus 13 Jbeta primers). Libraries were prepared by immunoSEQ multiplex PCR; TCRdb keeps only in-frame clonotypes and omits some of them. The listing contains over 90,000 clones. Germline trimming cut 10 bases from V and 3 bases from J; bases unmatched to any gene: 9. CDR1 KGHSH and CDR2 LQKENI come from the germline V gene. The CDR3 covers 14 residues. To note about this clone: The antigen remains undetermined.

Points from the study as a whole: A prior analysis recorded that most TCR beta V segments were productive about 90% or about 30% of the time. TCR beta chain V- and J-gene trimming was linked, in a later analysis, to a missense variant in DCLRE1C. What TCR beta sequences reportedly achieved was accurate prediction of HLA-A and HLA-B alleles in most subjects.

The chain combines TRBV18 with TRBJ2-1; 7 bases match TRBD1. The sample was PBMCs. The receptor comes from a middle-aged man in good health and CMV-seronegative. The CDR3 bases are TGTGCCACCCAGGGACAGAAAGTCTACAATGAGCAGTTCTTC. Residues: CATQGQKVYNEQFF.